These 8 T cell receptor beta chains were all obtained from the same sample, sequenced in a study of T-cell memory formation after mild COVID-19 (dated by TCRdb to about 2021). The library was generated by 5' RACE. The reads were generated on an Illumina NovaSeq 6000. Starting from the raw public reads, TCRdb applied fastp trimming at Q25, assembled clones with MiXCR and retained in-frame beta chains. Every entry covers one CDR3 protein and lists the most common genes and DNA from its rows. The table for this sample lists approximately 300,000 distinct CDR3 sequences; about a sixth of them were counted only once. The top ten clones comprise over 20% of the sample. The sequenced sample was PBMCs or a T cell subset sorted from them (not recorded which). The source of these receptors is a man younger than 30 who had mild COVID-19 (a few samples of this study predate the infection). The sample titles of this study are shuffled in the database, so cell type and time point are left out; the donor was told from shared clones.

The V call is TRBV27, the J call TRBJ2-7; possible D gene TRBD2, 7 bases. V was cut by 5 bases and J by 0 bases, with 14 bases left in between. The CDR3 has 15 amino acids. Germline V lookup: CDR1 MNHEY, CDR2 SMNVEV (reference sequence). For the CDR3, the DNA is TGTGCCAGCAGTGGGGGGGGCAGATTCTCCTACGAGCAGTACTTC. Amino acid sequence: CASSGGGRFSYEQYF.

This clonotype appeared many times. The CDR3, as DNA: TGTGCCAGCAGCCCCGGGGGCCAACGAGCTTTCTTT. Encoded protein: CASSPGGQRAFF. The chain recombines TRBV11-2 with TRBJ1-1, with D possibly TRBD1 on 6 matching bases. V was shortened by 5 bases and J by 10 bases, with 14 bases between the two germline ends. This CDR3 is 12 amino acids long. Germline V gene lookup returns CDR1 SGHAT and CDR2 FQNNGV.

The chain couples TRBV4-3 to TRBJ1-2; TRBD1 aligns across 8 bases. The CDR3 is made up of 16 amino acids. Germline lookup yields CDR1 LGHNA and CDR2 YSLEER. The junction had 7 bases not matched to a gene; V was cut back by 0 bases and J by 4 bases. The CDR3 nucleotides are TGCGCCAGCAGCCAAGATTCCCAGGGGGCGGCCTATGGCTACACCTTC. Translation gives CASSQDSQGAAYGYTF.

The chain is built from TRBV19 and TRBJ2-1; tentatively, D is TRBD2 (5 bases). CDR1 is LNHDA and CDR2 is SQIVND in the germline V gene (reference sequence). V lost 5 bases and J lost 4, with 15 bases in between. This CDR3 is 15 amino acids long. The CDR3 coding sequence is TGTGCCAGTAGTTTAGGCGGGCACAGATACAATGAGCAGTTCTTC. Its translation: CASSLGGHRYNEQFF.

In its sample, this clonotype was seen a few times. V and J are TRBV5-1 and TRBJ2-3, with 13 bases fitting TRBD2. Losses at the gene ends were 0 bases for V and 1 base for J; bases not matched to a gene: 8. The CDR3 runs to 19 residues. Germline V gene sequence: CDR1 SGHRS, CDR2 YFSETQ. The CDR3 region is CASSLGTSGGLLGTDTQYF. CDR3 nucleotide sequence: TGCGCCAGCAGCTTGGGGACTAGCGGGGGCCTGCTTGGCACAGATACGCAGTATTTT.

CDR3 region: CASSPGGSVAEAFF. CDR3 nucleotides: TGTGCCAGCAGTCCAGGGGGGTCAGTCGCTGAAGCTTTCTTT. V gene TRBV28 combines with J gene TRBJ1-1, with TRBD1 identical over 7 bases. From germline, CDR1 is MDHEN and CDR2 SYDVKM. The CDR3 consists of 14 residues. Unmatched junction bases numbered 9, after V lost 5 bases and J lost 6 bases. The whole variable domain, remainder taken from reference TRBV28 and TRBJ1-1, is DVKVTQSSRYLVKRTGEKVFLECVQDMDHENMFWYRQDPGLGLRLIYFSYDVKMKEKGDIPEGYSVSREKKERFSLILESASTNQTSMYLCASSPGGSVAEAFFGQGTRLTVV.

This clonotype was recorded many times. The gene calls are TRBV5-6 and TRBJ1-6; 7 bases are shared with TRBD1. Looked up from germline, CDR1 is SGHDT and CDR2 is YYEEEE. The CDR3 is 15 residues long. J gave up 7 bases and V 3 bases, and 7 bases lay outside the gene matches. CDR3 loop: CASSWGDSTNSPLHF. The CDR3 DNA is TGTGCCAGCAGCTGGGGGGACAGCACGAATTCACCCCTCCACTTT.

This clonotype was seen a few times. This chain's CDR3 is CASSHATGTDSPLHF. CDR3 in DNA: TGCGCCAGCAGCCACGCGACAGGGACGGACTCACCCCTCCACTTT. The V and J genes are TRBV4-1 and TRBJ1-6, with 7 bases matching TRBD1. Germline trimming cut 3 bases from V and 10 bases from J; bases unmatched to any gene: 9. There are 15 residues in the CDR3. Germline assignment: CDR1 MGHRA and CDR2 YSYEKL.